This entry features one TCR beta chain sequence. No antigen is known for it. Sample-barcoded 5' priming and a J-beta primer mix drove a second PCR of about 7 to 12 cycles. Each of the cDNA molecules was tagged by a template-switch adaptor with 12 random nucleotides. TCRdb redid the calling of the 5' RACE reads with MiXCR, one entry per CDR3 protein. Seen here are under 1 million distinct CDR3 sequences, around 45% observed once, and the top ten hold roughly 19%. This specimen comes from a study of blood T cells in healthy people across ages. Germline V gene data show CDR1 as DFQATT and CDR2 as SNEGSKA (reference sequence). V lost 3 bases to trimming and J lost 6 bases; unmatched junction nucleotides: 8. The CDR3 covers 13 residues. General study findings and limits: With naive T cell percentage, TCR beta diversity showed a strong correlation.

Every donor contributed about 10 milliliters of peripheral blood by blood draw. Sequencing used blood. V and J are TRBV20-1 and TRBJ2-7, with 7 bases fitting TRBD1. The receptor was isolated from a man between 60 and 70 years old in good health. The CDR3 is CSARGDREREQYF. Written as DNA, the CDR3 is TGCAGTGCTAGGGGCGACAGGGAACGCGAGCAGTACTTC.